Sequencing of this T cell receptor beta chain was carried out in a study of T cell changes during pregnancy in multiple sclerosis. This CDR3 is built from 13 residues. CDR1 SNHLY and CDR2 FYNNEI come from the germline V gene. Germline trimming cut 6 bases from V and 7 bases from J; bases unmatched to any gene: 4. TCRdb keeps only in-frame clones here, not all; method: immunoSEQ multiplex PCR. The data contain approximately 45,000 clones, 92% of them singletons. This TCR came from a female donor in good health, enrolled as a control in a pregnancy study. This specimen consisted of CD4+ T cells from peripheral blood mononuclear cells, obtained in the second trimester of pregnancy. The chain has TRBV2 and TRBJ1-4; 8 bases map to TRBD1. As DNA, the CDR3 is TGTGCCAGCAGGGTCACAGGGGGTGAAAAACTGTTTTTT. It translates to CASRVTGGEKLFF.